The clone carrying this T cell receptor beta chain turned up a few times. The antigen remains unidentified. Trimming removed 0 bases from V and 3 bases from J; junction bases left unmatched: 5. This CDR3 is 16 amino acids long. Germline V gives CDR1 SGHDT, CDR2 YYEEEE. TCRdb re-analysed the 5' RACE reads in MiXCR, keeping a single row per CDR3 protein. The sample contains 350,000 to 400,000 distinct CDR3 sequences, roughly 27% of which appear only once. The data stem from a study of identical twins' blood T cells. Study observations and caveats: Each donor's most abundant TCRbeta clonotypes shared more CDR3 sequences with her twin than unrelated donors.

Six healthy women, forming three identical twin pairs, donated samples. This receptor was taken from a woman aged 18 to 55 in good health. The chain uses TRBV5-6 and TRBJ2-2; 7 bases agree with TRBD1. Sequenced sample: PBMCs. CDR3 nucleotides: TGTGCCAGCAGCTTGGCAAGGGGGCGCGACACCGGGGAGCTGTTTTTT. Its protein product is CASSLARGRDTGELFF.